The rows below give T cell receptor beta chains drawn from one sample of a study of cytomegalovirus exposure and HLA in healthy donors. TCRdb's table, derived via immunoSEQ multiplex PCR, lists solely in-frame clones and lacks some. Its clone listing holds approximately 43,000 clones. The sequenced material came from PBMCs. These receptors were obtained from a woman aged 25-40 years in good health and CMV-seronegative. The CDR3 runs from the conserved cysteine through the conserved F or W. D genes are given only for firm matches.

j_call,d_call,v_call,cdr3_nt,cdr3_aa
TRBJ1-4,-,TRBV25-1,TGTGCCAGCAGTGGAGGGGGGGGAGGTGAAAAACTGTTTTTT,CASSGGGGGEKLFF
TRBJ2-1,TRBD2,TRBV4-1,TGCGCCAGCAGCCACGGACTAGCCGGAAGCTCCTACAATGAGCAGTTCTTC,CASSHGLAGSSYNEQFF
TRBJ2-1,-,TRBV4-1,TGCGCCAGCAGCCAAGGAGTAACCCCTCCCAAGAGCGAGCAGTTCTTC,CASSQGVTPPKSEQFF
TRBJ2-3,-,TRBV9,TGTGCCAGCAGCGTCGTTAGCGGAACAGATACGCAGTATTTT,CASSVVSGTDTQYF
TRBJ2-7,TRBD2,TRBV5-4,TGTGCCAGCAGCTTGGGATCCGGGAGGGGGTACGAGCAGTACTTC,CASSLGSGRGYEQYF
TRBJ1-1,TRBD1,TRBV6-5,TGTGCCAGCAGTATCCTCGGACAGGATGGCTTATTCTTT,CASSILGQDGLFF
TRBJ2-7,-,TRBV5-1,TGCGCCAGCAGCTGGGCTTCTAGCGACGAGCAGTACTTC,CASSWASSDEQYF
TRBJ2-2,TRBD2,TRBV7-6,TGTGCCAGCACGCGGGAGATTGACACCGGGGAGCTGTTTTTT,CASTREIDTGELFF
TRBJ2-3,TRBD2,TRBV6-5,TGTGCCAGCAGCCTCGTAGCGGGAGGCACAGATACGCAGTATTTT,CASSLVAGGTDTQYF
TRBJ2-7,-,TRBV6-5,TGTGCCAGCAGTTACTCCGGAGGCGTCGAGCAGTACTTC,CASSYSGGVEQYF
TRBJ2-7,TRBD2,TRBV6-1,TGTGCCAGCAGGGGGACTAGCGGAAACTTATACGAGCAGTACTTC,CASRGTSGNLYEQYF
TRBJ2-7,TRBD1,TRBV5-6,TGTGCCAGCAGCTTGTGGGACAGGGAAAACGAGCAGTACTTC,CASSLWDRENEQYF
TRBJ2-7,-,TRBV7-6,TGTGCCAGCAGCTTCCTTAGCGGTCTGCAGTACTTC,CASSFLSGLQYF
TRBJ2-7,-,TRBV5-1,TGCGCCAGCAGCTTGGGGGGGGGCCGGGAGCAGTACTTC,CASSLGGGREQYF
TRBJ2-7,TRBD2,TRBV4-1,TGCGCCAGCAGCCAAGATACTAGCGGATACTACGAGCAGTACTTC,CASSQDTSGYYEQYF
TRBJ2-7,TRBD1,TRBV19,TGTGCCAGTAGTACCCGCGATTGGACAGGGAGATCCTACGAGCAGTACTTC,CASSTRDWTGRSYEQYF
TRBJ1-1,TRBD1,TRBV9,TGTGCCAGCAGCGTAGAGGTTACAGGGGGGACTGAAGCTTTCTTT,CASSVEVTGGTEAFF
TRBJ1-5,-,TRBV30,TGTGCCTGGAGTCCCTCGTGGTTTCCGGGGAGCAATCAGCCCCAGCATTTT,CAWSPSWFPGSNQPQHF
TRBJ2-2,-,TRBV7-8,TGTGCCAGCAGCTCCCGGGTAGCGTCGAACACCGGGGAGCTGTTTTTT,CASSSRVASNTGELFF
TRBJ2-7,TRBD2,TRBV6-5,TGTGCCAGCAGTTACGGGACTAGCGGGAGCGCCTACGAGCAGTACTTC,CASSYGTSGSAYEQYF